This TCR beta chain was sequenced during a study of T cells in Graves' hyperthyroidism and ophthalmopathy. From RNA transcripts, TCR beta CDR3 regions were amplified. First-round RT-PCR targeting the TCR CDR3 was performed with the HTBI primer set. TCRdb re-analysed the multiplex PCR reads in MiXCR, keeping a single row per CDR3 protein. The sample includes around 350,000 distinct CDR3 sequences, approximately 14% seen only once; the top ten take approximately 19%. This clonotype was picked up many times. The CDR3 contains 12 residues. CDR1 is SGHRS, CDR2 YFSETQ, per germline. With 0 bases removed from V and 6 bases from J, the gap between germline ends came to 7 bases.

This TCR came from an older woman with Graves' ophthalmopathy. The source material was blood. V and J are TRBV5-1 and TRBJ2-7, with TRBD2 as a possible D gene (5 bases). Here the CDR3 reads CASSLVGVEQYF. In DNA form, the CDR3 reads TGCGCCAGCAGCTTGGTCGGGGTCGAGCAGTACTTC.